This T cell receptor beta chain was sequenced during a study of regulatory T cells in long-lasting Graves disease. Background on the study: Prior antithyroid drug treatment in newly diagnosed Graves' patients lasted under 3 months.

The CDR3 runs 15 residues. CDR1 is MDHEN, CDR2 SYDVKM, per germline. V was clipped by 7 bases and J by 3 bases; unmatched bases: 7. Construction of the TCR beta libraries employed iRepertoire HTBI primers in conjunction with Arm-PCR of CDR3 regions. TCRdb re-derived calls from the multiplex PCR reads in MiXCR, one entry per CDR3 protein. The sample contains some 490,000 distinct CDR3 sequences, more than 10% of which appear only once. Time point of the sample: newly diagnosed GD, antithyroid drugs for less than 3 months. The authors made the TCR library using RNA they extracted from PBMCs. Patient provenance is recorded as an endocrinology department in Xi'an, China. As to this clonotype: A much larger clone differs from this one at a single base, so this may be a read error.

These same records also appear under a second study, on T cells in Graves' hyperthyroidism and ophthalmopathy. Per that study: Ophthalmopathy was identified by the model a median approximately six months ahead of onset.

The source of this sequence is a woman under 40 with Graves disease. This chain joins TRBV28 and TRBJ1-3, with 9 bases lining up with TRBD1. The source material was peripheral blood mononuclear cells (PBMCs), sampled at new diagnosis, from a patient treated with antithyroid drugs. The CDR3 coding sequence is TGTGCCAGCAACACAGGGGGCTGGGTTGGAAACACCATATATTTT. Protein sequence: CASNTGGWVGNTIYF.